This TCR beta chain appears in the sequencing data of a study of blood T cell repertoires in COVID-19 (dated by TCRdb to 2018 to 2020). Regarding the research as a whole: Samples covering the acute and convalescent phases of COVID-19 were provided by collaborators in the United States, Italy and Spain. Where available, HLA class I and class II types were taken from metadata supplied by the sample provider and were not determined by assay-based typing. The material from the prospective study consisted of cDNA or gDNA derived from T cells, B-cell-depleted T cells, or PBMCs. The dataset comprised deeply sampled blood TCRbeta repertoires from subjects exposed to, actively infected with, or recovered from COVID-19. The repertoires were made available in a free public database intended to serve as a resource for research on the immune response to SARS-CoV-2. Nearly every sample came with metadata listing a de-identified subject ID, COVID-19 status, age in years and sex. Samples were obtained from the ongoing ImmuneRACE study (first 160 participants) and from 1,000 to 1,500 subjects provided by 6 global collaborators. Beyond this particular receptor, the publication reports: The amount of clinical and demographic metadata varied by source and participant and was provided uncurated.

V and J are trimmed by 2 bases and 1 base, and the gene matches miss 8 bases of the junction. Reading from cysteine to phenylalanine, the CDR3 counts 17 amino acids. Left in the record is the CDR3 DNA by itself, 51 bases read in frame from the first base. From the germline V gene, CDR1 is MNHEY and CDR2 is SVGEGT. In the prospective study, participants were about 18 to 90 years old, resided in 24 geographic areas of the United States, and were enrolled through a virtual design. Cohort assignment in the prospective study relied on participant-reported clinical history from a screening survey and a study questionnaire. Recovered participants in ImmuneRACE Cohort 3 were defined by two consecutive negative NP/OP PCR tests, clearance by a healthcare professional, or resolution of symptoms. In the prospective study, whole blood, serum and a nasopharyngeal or oropharyngeal swab were collected from each participant by mobile phlebotomists. Over an approximately 2-month period, participants in the prospective study had the option of providing additional blood draws and questionnaires. Blood samples from the prospective study were shipped frozen or at room temperature prior to DNA extraction.

TCRbeta CDR3 regions were amplified from genomic DNA using the immunoSEQ Assay, a bias-controlled multiplex PCR. The published analysis was carried out like this. Nucleated cell counts per sample were estimated from amplification of reference gene primers within the assay. To quantify the absolute abundance of each unique TCRbeta CDR3 rearrangement, sequence reads were collapsed and filtered. For each sample, productive Simpson clonality was calculated as the square root of Simpson's diversity index over productive rearrangements. Entries here come from immuneACCESS through TCRdb and include only in-frame sequences with V and J called. Some clones fail to appear in such tables; in the studies checked, an unresolved V gene covers under half of the shortfall, and the cause of the remainder is unknown. Clone size and V and J calls were adopted from that table, with D and trimming inferred from the DNA. This sample holds approximately 220,000 clones; about 83% were observed only once. Approximately 6.8% of the sample is taken by the ten largest.

This clone occurred many times. Its antigen target is currently unknown. Base-call qualities are not available, and no considerably larger clone is one nucleotide away. The sequenced sample consisted of PBMCs or T cells enriched from blood (not recorded which). The chain is made from TRBV6-2 or TRBV6-3 and TRBJ2-1; the junction holds 7 bases that match TRBD2. The clonotype was recovered from a woman aged 40 to 49 who had recovered from COVID-19. The CDR3: CASSYRRLAPSYNEQFF. The DNA sequence reads TGTGCCAGCAGTTACCGTCGACTAGCCCCGTCCTACAATGAGCAGTTCTTC.